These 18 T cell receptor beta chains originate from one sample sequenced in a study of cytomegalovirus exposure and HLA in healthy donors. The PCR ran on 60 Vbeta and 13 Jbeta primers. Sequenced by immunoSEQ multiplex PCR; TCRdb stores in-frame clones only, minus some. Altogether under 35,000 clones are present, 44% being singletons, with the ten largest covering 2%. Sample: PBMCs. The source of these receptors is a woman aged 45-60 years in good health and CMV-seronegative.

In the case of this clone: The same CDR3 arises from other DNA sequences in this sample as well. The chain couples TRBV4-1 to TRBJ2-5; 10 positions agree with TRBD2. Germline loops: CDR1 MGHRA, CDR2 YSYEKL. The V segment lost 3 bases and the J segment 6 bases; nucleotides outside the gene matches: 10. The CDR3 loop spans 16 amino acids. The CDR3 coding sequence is TGCGCCAGCAGCCAGGATCTGGTTAGCGGGAGGCAGACCCAGTACTTC. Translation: CASSQDLVSGRQTQYF.

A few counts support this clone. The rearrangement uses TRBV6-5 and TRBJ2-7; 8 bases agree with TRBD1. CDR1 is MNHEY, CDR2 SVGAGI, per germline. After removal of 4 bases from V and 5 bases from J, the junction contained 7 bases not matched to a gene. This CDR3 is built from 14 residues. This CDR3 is CASSSMDRANEQYF. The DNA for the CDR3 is TGTGCCAGCAGTTCGATGGACAGGGCGAACGAGCAGTACTTC.

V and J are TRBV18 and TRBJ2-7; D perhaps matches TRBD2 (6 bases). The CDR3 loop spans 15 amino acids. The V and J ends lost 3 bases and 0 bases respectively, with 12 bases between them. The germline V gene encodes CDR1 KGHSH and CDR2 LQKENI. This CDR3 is CASSPLGGLSYEQYF. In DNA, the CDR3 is TGTGCCAGCTCACCGCTGGGGGGTCTCTCCTACGAGCAGTACTTC. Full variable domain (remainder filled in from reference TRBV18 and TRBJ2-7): NAGVMQNPRHLVRRRGQEARLRCSPMKGHSHVYWYRQLPEEGLKFMVYLQKENIIDESGMPKERFSAEFPKEGPSILRIQQVVRGDSAAYFCASSPLGGLSYEQYFGPGTRLTVT.

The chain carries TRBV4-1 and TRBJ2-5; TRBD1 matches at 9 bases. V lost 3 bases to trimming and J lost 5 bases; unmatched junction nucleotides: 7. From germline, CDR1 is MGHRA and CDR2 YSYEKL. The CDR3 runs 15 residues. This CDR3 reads CASSQTGGIRETQYF. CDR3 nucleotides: TGCGCCAGCAGCCAGACAGGGGGAATCCGGGAGACCCAGTACTTC.

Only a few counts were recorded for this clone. Here the CDR3 reads CATTFTNMNTEAFF. CDR3 in DNA: TGTGCCACCACCTTCACGAACATGAACACTGAAGCTTTCTTT. The chain employs TRBV6-1 and TRBJ1-1, with D unresolved. Trimming stripped 10 bases from V and 0 bases from J, with 15 bases between. The V gene's germline CDR1 is MNHNS and CDR2 SASEGT. CDR3 length equals 14 residues.

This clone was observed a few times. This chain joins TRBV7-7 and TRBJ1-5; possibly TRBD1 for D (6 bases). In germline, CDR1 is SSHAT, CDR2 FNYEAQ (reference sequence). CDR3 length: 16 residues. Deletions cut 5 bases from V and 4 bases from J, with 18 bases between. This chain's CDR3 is CASSLQQGGPNQPQHF. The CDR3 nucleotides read TGTGCCAGCAGCCTTCAACAGGGAGGGCCTAATCAGCCCCAGCATTTT.

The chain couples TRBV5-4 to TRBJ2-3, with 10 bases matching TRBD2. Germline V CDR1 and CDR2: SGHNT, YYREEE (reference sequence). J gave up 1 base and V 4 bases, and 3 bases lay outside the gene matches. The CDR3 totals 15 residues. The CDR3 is CASSPGTSGTDTQYF. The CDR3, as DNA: TGTGCCAGCAGCCCCGGGACTAGCGGCACAGATACGCAGTATTTT.

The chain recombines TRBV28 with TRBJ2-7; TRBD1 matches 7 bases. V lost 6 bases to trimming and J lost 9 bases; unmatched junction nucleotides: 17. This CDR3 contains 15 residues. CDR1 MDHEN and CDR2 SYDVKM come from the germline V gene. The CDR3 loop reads CASSPSGTATLVQYF. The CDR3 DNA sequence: TGTGCCAGCAGCCCCTCCGGGACAGCTACTTTGGTGCAGTACTTC.

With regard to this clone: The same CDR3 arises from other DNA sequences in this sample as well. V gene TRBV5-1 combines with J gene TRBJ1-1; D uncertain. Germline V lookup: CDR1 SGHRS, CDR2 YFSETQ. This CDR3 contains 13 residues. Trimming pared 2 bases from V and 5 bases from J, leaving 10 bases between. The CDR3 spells CASSFIVDTEAFF. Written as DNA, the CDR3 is TGCGCCAGCAGCTTCATAGTTGATACTGAAGCTTTCTTT.

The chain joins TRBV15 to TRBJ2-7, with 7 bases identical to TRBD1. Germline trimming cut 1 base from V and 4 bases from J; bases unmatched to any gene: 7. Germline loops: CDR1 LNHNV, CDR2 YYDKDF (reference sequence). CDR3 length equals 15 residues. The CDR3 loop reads CATSRGQGPGYEQYF. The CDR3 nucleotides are TGTGCCACCAGCAGAGGACAGGGCCCGGGGTACGAGCAGTACTTC.

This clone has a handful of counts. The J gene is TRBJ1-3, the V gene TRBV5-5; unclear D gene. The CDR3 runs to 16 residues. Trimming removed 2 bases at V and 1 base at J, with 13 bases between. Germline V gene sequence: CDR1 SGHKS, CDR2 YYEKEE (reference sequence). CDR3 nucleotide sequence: TGTGCCAGCAGCTTTGGATCAACTACATCTGGAAACACCATATATTTT. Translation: CASSFGSTTSGNTIYF.

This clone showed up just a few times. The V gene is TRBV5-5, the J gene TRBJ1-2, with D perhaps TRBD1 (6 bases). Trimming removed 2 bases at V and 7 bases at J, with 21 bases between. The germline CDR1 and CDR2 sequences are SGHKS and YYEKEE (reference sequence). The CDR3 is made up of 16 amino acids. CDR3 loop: CASSFSPTHRAAGYTF. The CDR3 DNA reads TGTGCCAGCAGCTTCTCGCCTACCCACAGGGCCGCTGGCTACACCTTC.

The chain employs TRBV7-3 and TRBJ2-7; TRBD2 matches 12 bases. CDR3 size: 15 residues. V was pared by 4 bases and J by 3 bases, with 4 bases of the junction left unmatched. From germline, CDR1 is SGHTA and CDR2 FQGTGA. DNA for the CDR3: TGTGCCAGCAGCTCGGGACTAGCGGGTAACTACGAGCAGTACTTC. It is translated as CASSSGLAGNYEQYF. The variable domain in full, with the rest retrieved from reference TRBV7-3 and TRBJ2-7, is GAGVSQTPSNKVTEKGKYVELRCDPISGHTALYWYRQSLGQGPEFLIYFQGTGAADDSGLPNDRFFAVRPEGSVSTLKIQRTERGDSAVYLCASSSGLAGNYEQYFGPGTRLTVT.

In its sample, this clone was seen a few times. Here the CDR3 reads CASIDGSRDTEAFF. CDR3 in DNA: TGTGCCAGCATTGATGGTTCCAGGGACACTGAAGCTTTCTTT. The chain couples TRBV6-6 to TRBJ1-1, with D tentatively TRBD1 (5 bases). Trimming took off 7 bases at V and 3 bases at J, with 15 bases between the two ends. Germline V gene sequence: CDR1 MNHNY, CDR2 SVGAGI (reference sequence). The CDR3 is 14 amino acids.

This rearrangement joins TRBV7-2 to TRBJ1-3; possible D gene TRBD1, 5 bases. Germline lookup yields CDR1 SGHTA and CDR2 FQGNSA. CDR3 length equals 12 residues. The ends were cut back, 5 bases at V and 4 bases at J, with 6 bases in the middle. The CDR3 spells CASSRTGNTIYF. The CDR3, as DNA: TGTGCCAGCAGCCGGACAGGAAACACCATATATTTT.

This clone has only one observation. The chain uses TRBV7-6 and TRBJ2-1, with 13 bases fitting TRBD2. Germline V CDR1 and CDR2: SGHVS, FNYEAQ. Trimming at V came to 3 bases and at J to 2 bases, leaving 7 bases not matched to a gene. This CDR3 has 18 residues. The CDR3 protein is CASSFRTSGSLAYNEQFF. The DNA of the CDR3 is TGTGCCAGCAGCTTTCGGACTAGCGGGAGTTTGGCCTACAATGAGCAGTTCTTC.

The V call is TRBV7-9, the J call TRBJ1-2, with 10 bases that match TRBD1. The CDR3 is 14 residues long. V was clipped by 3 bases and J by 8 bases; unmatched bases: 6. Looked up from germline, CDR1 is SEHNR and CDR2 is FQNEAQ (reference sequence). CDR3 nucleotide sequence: TGTGCCAGCAGCTTCGACGGACAGGGGGGCGGCTACACCTTC. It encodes CASSFDGQGGGYTF.

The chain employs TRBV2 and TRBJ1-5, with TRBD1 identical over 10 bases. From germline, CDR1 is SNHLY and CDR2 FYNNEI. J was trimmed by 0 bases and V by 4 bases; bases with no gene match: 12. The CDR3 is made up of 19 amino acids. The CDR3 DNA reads TGTGCCAGCAGTGGATCTCCGGGACAGGGGTCAAATAGCAATCAGCCCCAGCATTTT. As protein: CASSGSPGQGSNSNQPQHF.